Presented here are 27 T cell receptor beta chains from one specimen sequenced in a study of blood T cell repertoires in COVID-19 (dated by TCRdb to the early 2020s). The library was built by means of the immunoSEQ multiplex PCR assay. Here the immuneACCESS table is served through TCRdb, limited to in-frame sequences with V and J called. Missing clones are a known gap in these copies; in checked studies unresolved V genes cover under half, and the rest lacks a known reason. This sample holds some 69,000 clones; roughly 81% were observed only once. 20% to 25% of the sample is in the top ten clones. The sample taken for sequencing was peripheral blood. These receptors came from a woman between 70 and 85 years old with acute or convalescent COVID-19.

The chain combines TRBV10-3 with TRBJ2-7, with 7 bases aligning to TRBD1. Trimming removed 9 bases from V and 2 bases from J; junction bases left unmatched: 7. The CDR3 is made up of 13 amino acids. Germline CDR1 ENHRY, CDR2 SYGVKD. The CDR3: CAIAGTVAYEQYF. The CDR3 coding sequence is TGTGCCATTGCCGGGACAGTGGCCTACGAGCAGTACTTC.

The V call is TRBV5-1, the J call TRBJ2-2, with 11 bases matching TRBD1. The J segment lost 6 bases and the V segment lost 2 bases, leaving 3 bases of the junction unmatched. The CDR3 is 15 residues long. Germline assignment: CDR1 SGHRS and CDR2 YFSETQ. The CDR3 loop is CASSFRDRGSGELFF. CDR3 in DNA: TGCGCCAGCAGCTTCCGGGACAGGGGGTCCGGGGAGCTGTTTTTT. The whole variable domain, filled in from reference TRBV5-1 and TRBJ2-2, reads KAGVTQTPRYLIKTRGQQVTLSCSPISGHRSVSWYQQTPGQGLQFLFEYFSETQRNKGNFPGRFSGRQFSNSRSEMNVSTLELGDSALYLCASSFRDRGSGELFFGEGSRLTVL.

The chain links TRBV2 to TRBJ1-5, with D uncertain. CDR1 is SNHLY, CDR2 FYNNEI, per germline. Trimming removed 7 bases at V and 3 bases at J, with 10 bases between. The CDR3 spans 13 residues. Written as DNA, the CDR3 is TGTGCCAGCAACCAGAGGGCCAATCAGCCCCAGCATTTT. Protein: CASNQRANQPQHF.

V and J are TRBV15 and TRBJ2-1, with 16 nucleotides matching TRBD2. This CDR3 has 20 residues. J lost 0 bases, V lost 1 base, and 6 bases had no gene match. Germline V gives CDR1 LNHNV, CDR2 YYDKDF (reference sequence). The CDR3 sequence is CATSRVGLAGGPRSYNEQFF. For the CDR3, the DNA is TGTGCCACCAGCAGAGTGGGACTAGCGGGAGGGCCCCGCTCCTACAATGAGCAGTTCTTC.

The V and J genes are TRBV15 and TRBJ1-1; the match to TRBD1 covers 7 bases. The V gene end was trimmed by 4 bases and the J gene end by 1 base; junction bases not matched to a gene: 3. CDR3 length equals 14 residues. Germline loops: CDR1 LNHNV, CDR2 YYDKDF (reference sequence). CDR3 protein: CATSTRTGNTEAFF. Written as DNA, the CDR3 is TGTGCCACCAGCACCCGGACAGGGAACACTGAAGCTTTCTTT.

The chain employs TRBV6-1 and TRBJ2-7; maybe TRBD1 (6 bases). The V gene's germline CDR1 is MNHNS and CDR2 SASEGT. The CDR3 totals 12 residues. V dropped 4 bases and J dropped 8 bases, with 12 bases sitting between them. The CDR3 region is CASSAAGDKQYF. CDR3 DNA sequence: TGTGCCAGCAGTGCAGCAGGGGACAAGCAGTACTTC.

The chain uses TRBV19 and TRBJ1-1, with TRBD1 matching 10 bases. The CDR3 is made up of 15 amino acids. V trimming: 6 bases; J trimming: 1 base; junction bases outside the gene matches: 5. Looked up from germline, CDR1 is LNHDA and CDR2 is SQIVND (reference sequence). Here the CDR3 DNA reads TGTGCCAGTAGCCGGGACAGGGGCCCGAACACTGAAGCTTTCTTT. It translates to CASSRDRGPNTEAFF.

V is TRBV27 and J is TRBJ1-6; 7 nucleotides align to TRBD1. The CDR3 is made up of 13 amino acids. Germline lookup yields CDR1 MNHEY and CDR2 SMNVEV (reference sequence). V shed 5 bases, J shed 10 bases, and the junction held 5 bases outside the gene matches. CDR3 sequence (DNA): TGTGCCAGCAGTCCGACAGGGCAATCACCCCTCCACTTT. This encodes CASSPTGQSPLHF.

This clone has only one observation. This chain connects TRBV5-6 to TRBJ2-5; 8 bases are a match to TRBD2. The V gene's germline CDR1 is SGHDT and CDR2 YYEEEE. The CDR3 totals 13 residues. V was clipped by 6 bases and J by 4 bases; unmatched bases: 5. CDR3 protein: CASTPGGGETQYF. The CDR3 region has the DNA TGTGCCAGCACCCCGGGAGGGGGAGAGACCCAGTACTTC.

The chain links TRBV7-9 to TRBJ1-3, with no clear D. Trimming shortened V by 6 bases and J by 0 bases, and 18 bases separated the two germline ends. This CDR3 spans 17 amino acids. CDR1 and CDR2 from the germline V gene are SEHNR and FQNEAQ (reference sequence). The CDR3 spells CASSKISGPSSGNTIYF. The CDR3 region has the DNA TGTGCCAGCAGTAAAATCAGCGGACCCAGCTCTGGAAACACCATATATTTT.

There are a few counts of this clone. CDR3 in amino acids: CASSIVGGNTEAFF. CDR3 nucleotides: TGTGCCAGTAGTATAGTTGGCGGGAACACTGAAGCTTTCTTT. The chain couples TRBV19 to TRBJ1-1; the D is unclear. The V and J ends lost 1 base and 1 base respectively, with 7 bases between them. CDR1 and CDR2 from the germline V gene are LNHDA and SQIVND (reference sequence). The CDR3 spans 14 residues. The whole variable domain, remainder taken from reference TRBV19 and TRBJ1-1, is DGGITQSPKYLFRKEGQNVTLSCEQNLNHDAMYWYRQDPGQGLRLIYYSQIVNDFQKGDIAEGYSVSREKKESFPLTVTSAQKNPTAFYLCASSIVGGNTEAFFGQGTRLTVV.

The chain has TRBV5-1 and TRBJ1-1, with D perhaps matching TRBD1 (5 bases). Trimming left V 0 bases short and J 11 bases short, with 23 bases between. CDR1 SGHRS and CDR2 YFSETQ come from the germline V gene. The CDR3 has 16 residues. The CDR3 DNA sequence: TGCGCCAGCAGCTTGGCCGTCTCCCGGACGGCCGGGGGGGCTTTCTTT. This sequence encodes CASSLAVSRTAGGAFF.

The rearrangement uses TRBV19 and TRBJ1-5, with 8 bases that match TRBD1. The CDR3 is 15 amino acids. The V and J ends lost 6 bases and 0 bases, in that order; junction bases with no gene match: 4. CDR1 and CDR2 from the germline V gene are LNHDA and SQIVND (reference sequence). This CDR3 is CASRDRGYSNQPQHF. CDR3 in DNA: TGTGCCAGTAGAGACAGGGGTTATAGCAATCAGCCCCAGCATTTT.

The V and J genes are TRBV19 and TRBJ1-1; no clear D gene. The ends were cut back, 6 bases at V and 8 bases at J, with 19 bases in the middle. This CDR3 has 14 residues. Germline assignment: CDR1 LNHDA and CDR2 SQIVND (reference sequence). CDR3 nucleotide sequence: TGTGCCAGTAGACACCGTCGGGGAGATCTGGAAGCTTTCTTT. It specifies CASRHRRGDLEAFF.

The chain combines TRBV5-8 with TRBJ2-3; D uncertain. This CDR3 region has 10 residues. V lost 4 bases and J lost 9, with 6 bases in between. Looked up from germline, CDR1 is SGHTS and CDR2 is YDEGEE. The CDR3 loop reads CASSRVTQYF. Here the CDR3 DNA reads TGTGCCAGCAGCCGGGTAACGCAGTATTTT.

The J gene is TRBJ1-6, the V gene TRBV19; D unresolved. The CDR3 is made up of 13 amino acids. The germline gives CDR1 LNHDA, CDR2 SQIVND (reference sequence). V shed 0 bases and J shed 6 bases, with 3 bases lying between them. This CDR3 reads CASSIDLNSPLHF. DNA of the CDR3: TGTGCCAGTAGTATAGACCTTAATTCACCCCTCCACTTT.

This chain connects TRBV7-9 to TRBJ1-1; D possibly corresponds to TRBD1 (6 bases). The CDR3 has 14 amino acids. V was clipped by 1 base and J by 5 bases, with 11 bases between them. Germline-derived CDR1 and CDR2 are SEHNR and FQNEAQ (reference sequence). The CDR3 DNA is TGTGCCAGCAGCTTAGTGGGGGCTATGACTGAAGCTTTCTTT. Protein product: CASSLVGAMTEAFF. Complete variable domain (other parts from reference TRBV7-9 and TRBJ1-1): DTGVSQNPRHKITKRGQNVTFRCDPISEHNRLYWYRQTLGQGPEFLTYFQNEAQLEKSRLLSDRFSAERPKGSFSTLEIQRTEQGDSAMYLCASSLVGAMTEAFFGQGTRLTVV.

The gene calls are TRBV15 and TRBJ2-6, with TRBD1 identical over 7 bases. Unmatched junction bases numbered 2, after V lost 4 bases and J lost 2 bases. This CDR3 spans 15 amino acids. CDR1 is LNHNV, CDR2 YYDKDF, per germline (reference sequence). CDR3 nucleotide sequence: TGTGCCACCAGCACAGACAGGGCTGGGGCCAACGTCCTGACTTTC. As protein: CATSTDRAGANVLTF. Drawing the rest from reference TRBV15 and TRBJ2-6, the complete variable domain is DAMVIQNPRYQVTQFGKPVTLSCSQTLNHNVMYWYQQKSSQAPKLLFHYYDKDFNNEADTPDNFQSRRPNTSFCFLDIRSPGLGDTAMYLCATSTDRAGANVLTFGAGSRLTVL.

The chain recombines TRBV6-1 with TRBJ1-6; tentative D call: TRBD1 (6 bases). Germline values: CDR1 MNHNS, CDR2 SASEGT. The CDR3 covers 13 residues. V was shortened by 8 bases and J by 5 bases, with 10 bases between the two germline ends. CDR3 loop: CASYGTNNSPLHF. CDR3 coding DNA: TGTGCCAGCTATGGGACAAATAATTCACCCCTCCACTTT.

The chain joins TRBV24-1 to TRBJ2-7; 7 bases match TRBD2. CDR1 is KGHDR and CDR2 is SFDVKD in the germline V gene. CDR3 length: 13 residues. Losses at the gene ends were 4 bases for V and 7 bases for J; bases not matched to a gene: 6. The CDR3 protein is CATSEGAGGEQYF. The CDR3, as DNA: TGTGCCACCAGTGAGGGTGCCGGGGGGGAGCAGTACTTC.

The rearrangement links TRBV20-1 to TRBJ2-3; D may be TRBD2 (6 bases). CDR3 length equals 11 residues. Trimming removed 6 bases from V and 9 bases from J, with 13 bases in between. Germline-derived CDR1 and CDR2 are DFQATT and SNEGSKA (reference sequence). CDR3 sequence: CSALTRGTQYF. CDR3 DNA sequence: TGCAGTGCCTTGACTAGGGGCACGCAGTATTTT.

V is TRBV19 and J is TRBJ2-1; the match to TRBD1 covers 9 bases. V was clipped by 5 bases and J by 7 bases; unmatched bases: 9. Germline CDR1 and CDR2: LNHDA and SQIVND (reference sequence). There are 15 residues in the CDR3. The CDR3 is CASSPTGGIVNEQFF. The CDR3 DNA is TGTGCCAGTAGTCCGACAGGGGGGATAGTAAATGAGCAGTTCTTC.

This rearrangement joins TRBV11-2 to TRBJ2-7, with D possibly matching TRBD2 (6 bases). V was trimmed by 4 bases and J by 0 bases, leaving 10 bases between them. The germline V gene has CDR1 SGHAT and CDR2 FQNNGV. The CDR3 has 14 amino acids. The CDR3: CASSSSVPSYEQYF. CDR3 sequence (DNA): TGTGCCAGCAGCTCTAGCGTCCCCTCCTACGAGCAGTACTTC.

CDR3 coding DNA: TGTGCCAGCAGCTTTCTGACAGAGAACACTGAAGCTTTCTTT. It encodes CASSFLTENTEAFF. The chain joins TRBV7-6 to TRBJ1-1, with D possibly being TRBD1 (5 bases). Trimming removed 3 bases from V and 1 base from J, with 9 bases in between. This CDR3 spans 14 amino acids. In germline, CDR1 is SGHVS, CDR2 FNYEAQ.

About this clone itself: A read error may produce the germline difference seen at one junction end. The sample contains more than one DNA sequence encoding this CDR3. The CDR3 coding sequence is TGTGCTAGCAGCCTTCTGCGCTATGGCTACACCTTC. Protein sequence: CASSLLRYGYTF. The chain combines TRBV3-1 (or the pseudogene TRBV3-2) with TRBJ1-2; D remains unclear. In germline, CDR1 is LGHDT, CDR2 YNNKEL (reference sequence). This CDR3 has 12 residues.

The DNA of the CDR3 is TGTGCCAGCAGCTACGGACTAGTGGGTGAGCAGTTCTTC. This encodes CASSYGLVGEQFF. This rearrangement joins TRBV9 to TRBJ2-1; 7 bases match TRBD2. The V and J ends lost 4 bases and 9 bases, in that order; junction bases with no gene match: 7. The CDR3 extends over 13 amino acids. Germline lookup yields CDR1 SGDLS and CDR2 YYNGEE.

The genes are TRBV29-1 and TRBJ1-1; 9 bases fit TRBD1. The CDR3 length is 12 residues. The V segment lost 7 bases and the J segment 4 bases; nucleotides outside the gene matches: 4. From germline, CDR1 is SQVTM and CDR2 ANQGSEA. The CDR3: CSAGQGSTEAFF. The CDR3 nucleotides are TGCAGCGCAGGACAGGGGAGCACTGAAGCTTTCTTT.